This T cell receptor (beta chain) is drawn from a study of CXCR3-negative and CXCR3-positive naive CD8 T cells. Study observations and caveats: Naive CXCR3-positive and CXCR3-negative cells shared TRBV-TRBJ usage; memory cells diverged. CXCR3-expressing naive cells carried TRB CDR3s more hydrophobic than those of CXCR3-negative naive cells.

Researchers prepared the TRB cDNA libraries using 5' RACE with UMI labels. From its re-call of the 5' RACE reads, TCRdb lists each CDR3 protein once, without DNA. The sample has approximately 90,000 distinct CDR3 sequences. The length of the CDR3 is 14 residues. Looked up from germline, CDR1 is SGHAT and CDR2 is FQNNGV. On this clonotype itself: What it recognizes is unknown.

This receptor was identified in a human donor in good health. Some clones in this sample may be carry-over from other donors' samples. Sequenced sample: naive CXCR3+ CD8+ T cells from blood. Subset specified: CD45RO-CCR7+CD27+CD95- naive CD8+ T cells expressing CXCR3 (TNR3+). The chain joins TRBV11-2 to TRBJ2-3. The CDR3 spells CASSLIISTDTQYF.